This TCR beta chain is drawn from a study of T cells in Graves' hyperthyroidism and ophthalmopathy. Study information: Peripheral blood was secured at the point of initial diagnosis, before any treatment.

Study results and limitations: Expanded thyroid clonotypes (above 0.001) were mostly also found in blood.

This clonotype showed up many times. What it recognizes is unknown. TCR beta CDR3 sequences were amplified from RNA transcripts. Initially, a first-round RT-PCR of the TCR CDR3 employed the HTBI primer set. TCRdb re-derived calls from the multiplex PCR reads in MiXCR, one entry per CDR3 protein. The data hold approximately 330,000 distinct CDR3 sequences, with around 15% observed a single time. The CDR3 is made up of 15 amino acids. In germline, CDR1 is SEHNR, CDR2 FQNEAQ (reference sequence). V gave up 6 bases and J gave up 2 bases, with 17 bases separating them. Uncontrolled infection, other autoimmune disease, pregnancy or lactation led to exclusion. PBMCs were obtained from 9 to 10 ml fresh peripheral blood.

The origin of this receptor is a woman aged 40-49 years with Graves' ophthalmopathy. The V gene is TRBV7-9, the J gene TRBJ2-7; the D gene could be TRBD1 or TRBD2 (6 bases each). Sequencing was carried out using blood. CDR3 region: CASSPVGGRTYEQYF. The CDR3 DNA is TGTGCCAGCAGTCCCGTGGGGGGCCGGACCTACGAGCAGTACTTC.